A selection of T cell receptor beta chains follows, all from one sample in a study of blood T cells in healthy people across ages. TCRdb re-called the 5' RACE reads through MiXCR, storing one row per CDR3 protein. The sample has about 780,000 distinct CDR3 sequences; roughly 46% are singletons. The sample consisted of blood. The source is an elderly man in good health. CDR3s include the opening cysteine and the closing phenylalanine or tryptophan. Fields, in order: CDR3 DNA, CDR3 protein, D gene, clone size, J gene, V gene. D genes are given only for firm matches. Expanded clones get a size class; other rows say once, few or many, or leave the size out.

cdr3_nt: TGTGCCAGCAGACAACAGGGTGGGAACGAGCAGTACTTC
cdr3_aa: CASRQQGGNEQYF
d_call: .
clone_size: .
j_call: TRBJ2-7
v_call: TRBV7-2

cdr3_nt: TGCGCCAGCAGTGATATGGGACTAGCGGTCTACAATGAGCAGTTCTTC
cdr3_aa: CASSDMGLAVYNEQFF
d_call: TRBD2
clone_size: .
j_call: TRBJ2-1
v_call: TRBV10-2

cdr3_nt: TGTGCCAGCAGCGTAGGGGCTAGCGCTACCCGTCTCAATGAGCAGTACTTC
cdr3_aa: CASSVGASATRLNEQYF
d_call: .
clone_size: once
j_call: TRBJ2-5
v_call: TRBV9

cdr3_nt: TGCGCCAGCGTAAGCCCCGTCGGCAATCAGCCCCAGCATTTT
cdr3_aa: CASVSPVGNQPQHF
d_call: .
clone_size: few
j_call: TRBJ1-5
v_call: TRBV5-1

cdr3_nt: TGTGCCGGCAGTCTAGTTTCGAGCAATGAGCAGTACTTC
cdr3_aa: CAGSLVSSNEQYF
d_call: .
clone_size: once
j_call: TRBJ2-7
v_call: TRBV12-3/TRBV12-4

cdr3_nt: TGCAGTGCTAGTAAGGGGAACGGTCGAAGCGAGCAGTTCTTC
cdr3_aa: CSASKGNGRSEQFF
d_call: .
clone_size: once
j_call: TRBJ2-1
v_call: TRBV20-1

cdr3_nt: TGTGCCAGCAGCTTAGTGGGGGGAGACCACAATGATGGGCAGTTCTTC
cdr3_aa: CASSLVGGDHNDGQFF
d_call: .
clone_size: many
j_call: TRBJ2-1
v_call: TRBV7-2

cdr3_nt: TGTGCCAGCAGCTTTGCAGGGGTTACTGAAGCTTTCTTT
cdr3_aa: CASSFAGVTEAFF
d_call: .
clone_size: .
j_call: TRBJ1-1
v_call: TRBV11-2

cdr3_nt: TGTGCCGGCAGCTTAGAACACCAGCCCCAGCATTTT
cdr3_aa: CAGSLEHQPQHF
d_call: .
clone_size: .
j_call: TRBJ1-5
v_call: TRBV7-2

cdr3_nt: TGTGCCAGCAGCTTGGTTAATAGGACTAGCGAGGTGACCCAGTACTTC
cdr3_aa: CASSLVNRTSEVTQYF
d_call: TRBD2
clone_size: .
j_call: TRBJ2-5
v_call: TRBV5-6

cdr3_nt: TGTGCCACCAGTGAATTCTTAGCGGGTGAGCAGTTCTTC
cdr3_aa: CATSEFLAGEQFF
d_call: TRBD2
clone_size: few
j_call: TRBJ2-1
v_call: TRBV24-1

cdr3_nt: TGTGCCAGTAGTACCCTGGGGAGTTATAGCAATCAGCCCCAGCATTTT
cdr3_aa: CASSTLGSYSNQPQHF
d_call: .
clone_size: once
j_call: TRBJ1-5
v_call: TRBV19

cdr3_nt: TGTGCCAGCACCTTGGCAGGGCCCAACTATGGCTACACCTTC
cdr3_aa: CASTLAGPNYGYTF
d_call: .
clone_size: .
j_call: TRBJ1-2
v_call: TRBV28

cdr3_nt: TGCAGCGGGAAACTAGCGGGAGCGGCCGAGCAGTACTTC
cdr3_aa: CSGKLAGAAEQYF
d_call: TRBD2
clone_size: many
j_call: TRBJ2-7
v_call: TRBV29-1

cdr3_nt: TGTGCCAGCAGTTTGTTAGGGTCTTACAATGAGCAGTTCTTC
cdr3_aa: CASSLLGSYNEQFF
d_call: .
clone_size: few
j_call: TRBJ2-1
v_call: TRBV28

cdr3_nt: TGTGCCAGCAGCTCCGATCCCGGTGGACAGCCCCAGCATTTT
cdr3_aa: CASSSDPGGQPQHF
d_call: .
clone_size: few
j_call: TRBJ1-5
v_call: TRBV7-2

cdr3_nt: TGTGCCAGCAGTTCTACTAGCGAGGGGGGCACAGATACGCAGTATTTT
cdr3_aa: CASSSTSEGGTDTQYF
d_call: .
clone_size: .
j_call: TRBJ2-3
v_call: TRBV27

cdr3_nt: TGCAGTGCAAAAGTCGGCGGCGGGGCGTCCTACGAGCAGTACTTC
cdr3_aa: CSAKVGGGASYEQYF
d_call: .
clone_size: .
j_call: TRBJ2-7
v_call: TRBV20-1

cdr3_nt: TGTGCCAGCAGCGTAGGTGTCGGGGCCGACAATGAGCAGTTCTTC
cdr3_aa: CASSVGVGADNEQFF
d_call: .
clone_size: .
j_call: TRBJ2-1
v_call: TRBV9

cdr3_nt: TGCGCCAGCAGCTTGGCCAACGCAAACCAAGAGACCCAGTACTTC
cdr3_aa: CASSLANANQETQYF
d_call: .
clone_size: few
j_call: TRBJ2-5
v_call: TRBV5-1

cdr3_nt: TGTGCCAGCAGCTTAGATTGGGCTATTGACAATGAGCAGTTCTTC
cdr3_aa: CASSLDWAIDNEQFF
d_call: .
clone_size: many
j_call: TRBJ2-1
v_call: TRBV11-3

cdr3_nt: TGTGCCAGCAGCCAAGGGGACAGGGTATATCCAGATACGCAGTATTTT
cdr3_aa: CASSQGDRVYPDTQYF
d_call: TRBD1
clone_size: few
j_call: TRBJ2-3
v_call: TRBV3-1

cdr3_nt: TGTGCCAGCAGCTTAGAACATTTTGAGCAGTTCTTC
cdr3_aa: CASSLEHFEQFF
d_call: .
clone_size: many
j_call: TRBJ2-1
v_call: TRBV7-8

cdr3_nt: TGTGCCAGCCAATATACAGTGGGCGCAGATACGCAGTATTTT
cdr3_aa: CASQYTVGADTQYF
d_call: .
clone_size: .
j_call: TRBJ2-3
v_call: TRBV12-3/TRBV12-4

cdr3_nt: TGCAGTGCTTGGAGCGGGAGTTCGTACAATAAGCAGTTCTTC
cdr3_aa: CSAWSGSSYNKQFF
d_call: TRBD2
clone_size: .
j_call: TRBJ2-1
v_call: TRBV20-1

cdr3_nt: TGCAGTGCTAGGCTCTCAGGGCGGACAGATACGCAGTATTTT
cdr3_aa: CSARLSGRTDTQYF
d_call: .
clone_size: .
j_call: TRBJ2-3
v_call: TRBV20-1

cdr3_nt: TGTGCCAGCAGCCCCCGGGGGGGTAAAGAGACCCAGTACTTC
cdr3_aa: CASSPRGGKETQYF
d_call: TRBD2
clone_size: .
j_call: TRBJ2-5
v_call: TRBV7-2

cdr3_nt: TGCGCCAGCAGACGGGAGCCCTCCTACAATGAGCAGTTCTTC
cdr3_aa: CASRREPSYNEQFF
d_call: .
clone_size: .
j_call: TRBJ2-1
v_call: TRBV5-1

cdr3_nt: TGCAGCGTTGGGCCCACTAGCAGGAGGGCCGCAGATACGCAGTATTTT
cdr3_aa: CSVGPTSRRAADTQYF
d_call: .
clone_size: .
j_call: TRBJ2-3
v_call: TRBV29-1

cdr3_nt: TGCAGCGTCTCTTACGGGACAGACTCCTACGAGCAGTACTTC
cdr3_aa: CSVSYGTDSYEQYF
d_call: TRBD1
clone_size: few
j_call: TRBJ2-7
v_call: TRBV29-1

cdr3_nt: TGCAGCGTTGCGGCAGGGAGGGGCCAGCCCCAGCATTTT
cdr3_aa: CSVAAGRGQPQHF
d_call: .
clone_size: .
j_call: TRBJ1-5
v_call: TRBV29-1

cdr3_nt: TGTGCCAGCAGACCCGGGACTGGAGAGCAGTACTTC
cdr3_aa: CASRPGTGEQYF
d_call: .
clone_size: .
j_call: TRBJ2-5
v_call: TRBV6-6

cdr3_nt: TGCAGTGCCCCCCCGTTAACTGACGGGACTGAAGCTTTCTTT
cdr3_aa: CSAPPLTDGTEAFF
d_call: .
clone_size: .
j_call: TRBJ1-1
v_call: TRBV20-1

cdr3_nt: TGCAGTGCTAGATCCGAGCAGGCCCACGAGACCAAGTACTTC
cdr3_aa: CSARSEQAHETKYF
d_call: .
clone_size: once
j_call: TRBJ2-5
v_call: TRBV20-1

cdr3_nt: TGTGCCACCAGCAGAGCTCCTGCTACAGGGGGCGTTGAAACAGATACGCAGTATTTT
cdr3_aa: CATSRAPATGGVETDTQYF
d_call: TRBD1
clone_size: many
j_call: TRBJ2-3
v_call: TRBV15

cdr3_nt: TGCAGCGTTGAAGATCCTTCTGGGGTATATGAGCAGTACTTC
cdr3_aa: CSVEDPSGVYEQYF
d_call: .
clone_size: few
j_call: TRBJ2-7
v_call: TRBV29-1

cdr3_nt: TGCAGCGTTGGGGGGACAGGAAGACTCCCAAGTGGAGATACGCAGTATTTT
cdr3_aa: CSVGGTGRLPSGDTQYF
d_call: TRBD1
clone_size: .
j_call: TRBJ2-3
v_call: TRBV29-1

cdr3_nt: TGCAGCGTTGAATCGGGGGGAGGAACCGGGGAGCTGTTTTTT
cdr3_aa: CSVESGGGTGELFF
d_call: TRBD2
clone_size: many
j_call: TRBJ2-2
v_call: TRBV29-1

cdr3_nt: TGTGCCAGCAGTGAGACAGGCCCCCGGGGCTATGGCTACACCTTC
cdr3_aa: CASSETGPRGYGYTF
d_call: .
clone_size: many
j_call: TRBJ1-2
v_call: TRBV2

cdr3_nt: TGTGCCAGCAGTTTAGAGTTTAGCAGGATTACCACAGATACGCAGTATTTT
cdr3_aa: CASSLEFSRITTDTQYF
d_call: .
clone_size: .
j_call: TRBJ2-3
v_call: TRBV12-3/TRBV12-4